Sequencing of this T cell receptor beta chain was carried out in a study of blood T cell repertoires in COVID-19. On the study more broadly: The study drew acute and convalescent COVID-19 samples from the United States, Italy and Spain. The cDNA or gDNA used as material had been derived from T cells, B-cell-depleted T cells, or PBMCs.

Under the authors' procedure: Counts of nucleated cells, estimated from reference gene primer amplification, were obtained. Clones were sequenced by immunoSEQ multiplex PCR, and TCRdb holds only the in-frame ones, with some missing. That table gives V, J and clone size, and the DNA gave D and trimming. The sample holds 15,000 to 18,000 clones; roughly four fifths are singletons and the top ten take approximately 22%. The sequenced sample was peripheral blood. The receptor's source is a man older than 75 with active or convalescent COVID-19.

CDR3: CASSLLGTGITDTQYF. Here the CDR3 DNA reads TGCGCCAGCAGCTTGCTCGGGACAGGGATAACAGATACGCAGTATTTT. V usage is TRBV5-1 and J usage is TRBJ2-3; 9 positions agree with TRBD1. The CDR3 totals 16 residues. Germline-derived CDR1 and CDR2 are SGHRS and YFSETQ. V was pared by 1 base and J by 3 bases, with 6 bases of the junction left unmatched.